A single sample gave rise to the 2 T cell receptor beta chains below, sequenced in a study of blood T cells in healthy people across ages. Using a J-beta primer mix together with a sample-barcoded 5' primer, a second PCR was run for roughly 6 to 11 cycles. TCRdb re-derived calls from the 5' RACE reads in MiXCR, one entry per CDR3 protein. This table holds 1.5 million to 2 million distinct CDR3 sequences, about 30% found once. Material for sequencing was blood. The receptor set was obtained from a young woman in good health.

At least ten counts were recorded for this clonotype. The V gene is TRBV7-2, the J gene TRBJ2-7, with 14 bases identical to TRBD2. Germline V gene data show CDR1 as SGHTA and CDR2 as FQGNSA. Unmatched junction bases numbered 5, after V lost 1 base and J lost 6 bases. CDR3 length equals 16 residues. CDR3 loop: CASSLVGTSGSSEQYF. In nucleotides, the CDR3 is TGTGCCAGCAGCTTAGTTGGGACTAGCGGGAGTTCCGAGCAGTACTTC.

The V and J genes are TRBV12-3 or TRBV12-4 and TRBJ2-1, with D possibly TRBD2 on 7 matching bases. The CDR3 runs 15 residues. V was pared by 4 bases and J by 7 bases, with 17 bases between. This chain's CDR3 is CASSSLGGERNEQFF. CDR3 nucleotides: TGTGCCAGCAGTTCCTTAGGGGGGGAGAGGAATGAGCAGTTCTTC.